The T cell receptor (beta chain) under discussion was sequenced for a study of siplizumab effects on memory and regulatory T cells. Points on this clone: Its antigen is still unknown.

Study outcomes and limitations: Tregs that proliferated in siplizumab cultures did not have their suppressive function confirmed. In roughly 75-97% of proliferating CD4+ or CD8+ clones, a naive or memory phenotype could not be assigned. Poor capture below about 10^-5 frequency left most alloreactive clones unmapped to unstimulated subsets. The average Treg-derived proportion among mappable alloreactive CD4+ clones was 68.8% with siplizumab versus under 35% in controls.

The assay was immunoSEQ multiplex PCR, and TCRdb's table has in-frame clones only and misses some. Seen here are about 110,000 clones, 92% observed once, and the top ten hold 0.65% to 0.9%. The CDR3 covers 15 residues. The germline CDR1 and CDR2 sequences are SNHLY and FYNNEI. V gave up 5 bases and J gave up 4 bases, with 14 bases separating them. The specimen was Tregs sorted from blood. The origin of this receptor is a human donor in good health. The rearrangement joins TRBV2 to TRBJ2-2; tentatively, D is TRBD2 (6 bases). CDR3 sequence reads: CASSKRLTSTGELFF. The CDR3 DNA follows: TGTGCCAGCAGTAAACGATTGACTAGCACCGGGGAGCTGTTTTTT.